One and the same sample provided the 16 T cell receptor beta chains below, sequenced in a study of T cells in women clearing cervical HPV infection. The protocol was immunoSEQ multiplex PCR, while the TCRdb copy is restricted to in-frame clones and leaves out a portion. Here the sample table reports over 20,000 clones. The sample comprised blood buffy coat. These receptors were collected from a woman between 18 and 70 years old with a cervical HPV16 infection that either progressed to CIN3+ or cleared (not recorded which).

About this clone itself: Read coverage stops 3 residues before the CDR3 terminus; the germline J gene supplies the remainder. The chain uses TRBV10-3 and TRBJ1-5, with a possible D match to TRBD1 (5 bases). Per germline, CDR1 ENHRY and CDR2 SYGVKD. V lost 0 bases and J lost 8, with 14 bases in between. This CDR3 is 15 amino acids long. CDR3 loop: CAISESQGAVEPQHF. CDR3 bases read: TGTGCCATCAGTGAGTCGCAGGGCGCGGTTGAGCCC.

Comment on this clone: The read ends 3 residues shy of where the CDR3 ends; the end is completed using the germline J gene. The rearrangement joins TRBV7-9 to TRBJ2-1, with TRBD1 matching 7 bases. The CDR3 consists of 15 residues. CDR1 and CDR2 (germline): SEHNR, FQNEAQ (reference sequence). V dropped 2 bases and J dropped 0; count of bases not matched to a gene: 1. CDR3 amino acids: CASSLQGDSYNEQFF. The covered CDR3 bases are TGTGCCAGCAGCTTACAGGGGGACTCCTACAATGAG. The full variable domain, completed using reference TRBV7-9 and TRBJ2-1, is DTGVSQNPRHKITKRGQNVTFRCDPISEHNRLYWYRQTLGQGPEFLTYFQNEAQLEKSRLLSDRFSAERPKGSFSTLEIQRTEQGDSAMYLCASSLQGDSYNEQFFGPGTRLTVL.

About this clone itself: The CDR3 end is not reached by the read, which stops 3 residues before it; the germline J gene fills it in. V and J are TRBV11-3 and TRBJ2-7; 8 nucleotides agree with TRBD2. Germline V gene sequence: CDR1 SGHNT, CDR2 YENEEA. V shed 1 base and J 0 bases; nucleotides not matched to a gene: 2. The CDR3 extends over 15 amino acids. CDR3 DNA, as far as it was read: TGTGCCAGCAGCTTAGTAGCGGGGAGCTCCTACGAG. Translation gives CASSLVAGSSYE. From start to end, the CDR3 is CASSLVAGSSYEQYF.

Worth noting for this clone: The read falls 3 residues short of the CDR3 end, and the missing part is taken from the germline J gene. The gene calls are TRBV7-9 and TRBJ2-1, with 7 bases fitting TRBD2. This CDR3 comprises 15 residues. The ends lost 1 base at V and 7 bases at J; junction bases unmatched: 7. From germline, CDR1 is SEHNR and CDR2 FQNEAQ (reference sequence). CDR3 protein: CASSLVSGLENEQFF. Incomplete CDR3 DNA: TGTGCCAGCAGCTTAGTTAGCGGGCTGGAGAATGAG.

With regard to this clone: The CDR3 end is not reached by the read, which stops 3 residues before it; the germline J gene fills it in. V gene TRBV5-1 combines with J gene TRBJ2-2; no clear D. The CDR3 is 16 residues long. Trimming took 0 bases from V and 3 from J, leaving 12 bases between them. Germline CDR1 SGHRS, CDR2 YFSETQ. CDR3 protein: CASSLVASSDTGELFF. The DNA read from the CDR3 is TGCGCCAGCAGCTTGGTGGCCAGCAGCGACACCGGGGAG.

For this clone: The DNA ends 3 residues before the CDR3 does, and the rest of the CDR3 is filled in from the germline J gene. This chain uses TRBV6-1 with TRBJ1-5; D unresolved. Germline V lookup: CDR1 MNHNS, CDR2 SASEGT. This CDR3 has 13 residues. V was shortened by 3 bases and J by 4 bases, with 7 bases between the two germline ends. The sequenced part of the CDR3 DNA is TGTGCCAGCAGTGATCCCCCAAATCAGCCC. Its translation is CASSDPPNQP. The whole CDR3 region reads CASSDPPNQPQHF.

Concerning this clone itself: With the read ending 3 residues before the CDR3 end, the germline J gene is used to fill in that end. The chain is built from TRBV6-2 or TRBV6-3 and TRBJ2-7, with TRBD1 identical over 8 bases. There are 17 residues in the CDR3. V dropped 0 bases and J dropped 0; count of bases not matched to a gene: 7. The germline V gene encodes CDR1 MNHEY and CDR2 SVGEGT. The CDR3 sequence: CASSYSQGAQFSYEQYF. The CDR3 DNA, read in part, is TGTGCCAGCAGTTACTCCCAGGGGGCCCAATTCTCCTACGAG.

In the case of this clone: The missing CDR3 end, 3 residues past where the read stops, is filled in from the germline J gene. The chain has TRBV6-2 or TRBV6-3 and TRBJ2-3; D unresolved. Germline V lookup: CDR1 MNHEY, CDR2 SVGEGT. V was clipped by 5 bases and J by 3 bases, with 12 bases between them. The CDR3 has 14 residues. The CDR3 sequence is CASSHFQVTDTQYF. Incomplete CDR3 DNA: TGTGCCAGCAGTCACTTCCAGGTTACAGATACG.

To note about this clone: Sequencing ends 3 residues short of the CDR3 end; the germline J gene provides the rest. The V gene is TRBV7-2, the J gene TRBJ2-3, with D tentatively TRBD2 (6 bases). This CDR3 contains 14 residues. V lost 5 bases and J lost 4, with 13 bases in between. Looked up from germline, CDR1 is SGHTA and CDR2 is FQGNSA. The part of the CDR3 DNA that was read is TGTGCCAGCAGCGTCACTAGCTACTCAGATACG. Translated: CASSVTSYSDT. The full CDR3 is CASSVTSYSDTQYF.

Concerning this clone itself: The read comes to an end 3 residues before the CDR3 does, leaving the germline J gene to fill in the end. This chain links TRBV20-1 with TRBJ1-6; D unclear. The V end lost 6 bases, the J end lost 6 bases, and 12 bases lay between the germline ends. CDR3 size: 13 residues. CDR1 is DFQATT, CDR2 SNEGSKA, per germline (reference sequence). This CDR3 is CSAEGTPNSPLHF. CDR3 DNA (partial): TGCAGTGCCGAGGGCACACCTAATTCACCC.

About this clone: Coverage ceases 3 residues before the CDR3 finishes, and the germline J gene fills in the end. The J gene is TRBJ2-5, the V gene TRBV20-1; possible D gene TRBD1, 5 bases. Trimming left V 6 bases short and J 2 bases short, with 13 bases between. From germline, CDR1 is DFQATT and CDR2 SNEGSKA (reference sequence). This CDR3 comprises 13 residues. The CDR3 bases that were read are TGCAGTGCCCTTGGGGCAGGGCAAGAGACC. This gives the protein CSALGAGQET. The CDR3 reads in full as CSALGAGQETQYF.

Comment on this clone: With the read ending 3 residues before the CDR3 end, the germline J gene is used to fill in that end. The chain has TRBV7-3 and TRBJ2-3; D is perhaps TRBD1 (5 bases). Trimming removed 4 bases from V and 1 base from J, with 9 bases in between. Germline CDR1 and CDR2: SGHTA and FQGTGA. CDR3 size: 14 residues. CDR3 DNA, as far as it was read: TGTGCCAGCAGCTACGGCAGGGGCACAGATACG. Its translation is CASSYGRGTDT. The entire CDR3 reads CASSYGRGTDTQYF.

The chain's CDR3 is CASSFRQGGGGYTF. The part of the CDR3 DNA that was read is TGTGCCAGCAGTTTCCGACAGGGGGGAGGTGGC. The chain has TRBV6-2 or TRBV6-3 and TRBJ1-2; 9 bases line up with TRBD1. The read terminates 3 residues ahead of where the CDR3 ends, so the germline J gene completes it. CDR3 size: 14 residues. The V segment lost 4 bases and the J segment 7 bases; nucleotides outside the gene matches: 7. Germline V CDR1 and CDR2: MNHEY, SVGEGT.

Of note for this clone: The CDR3 end lies 3 residues beyond the end of the read and is filled in from the germline J gene. V gene TRBV24-1 combines with J gene TRBJ2-2, with 8 bases that match TRBD1. This CDR3 has 18 residues. Germline V gene lookup returns CDR1 KGHDR and CDR2 SFDVKD. Trimming at V came to 3 bases and at J to 1 base, leaving 9 bases not matched to a gene. CDR3 DNA (partial): TGTGCCACCAGTGATCGGGACCGACAGGGGTGGAACACCGGGGAG. Its translation is CATSDRDRQGWNTGE. The whole CDR3 sequence reads CATSDRDRQGWNTGELFF.

A note on this clone: The read finishes 3 residues shy of the CDR3 end, and the germline J gene is used to complete it. The V call is TRBV29-1, the J call TRBJ2-7, with TRBD2 identical over 8 bases. Germline CDR1 is SQVTM and CDR2 is ANQGSEA. This CDR3 has 12 amino acids. V gave up 4 bases and J gave up 5 bases; unmatched junction bases: 4. The CDR3 here is CSVVELADEQYF. The DNA read from the CDR3 is TGCAGCGTTGTCGAACTAGCGGACGAG.

The sequenced CDR3 bases are TGTGCCAGCAGTTCCCAGGGAAGTGCCACAGATACG. This encodes CASSSQGSATDT. The whole CDR3 is CASSSQGSATDTQYF. The chain uses TRBV12-3 or TRBV12-4 and TRBJ2-3; D may be TRBD1 (5 bases). Coverage ceases 3 residues before the CDR3 finishes, and the germline J gene fills in the end. Trimming took off 4 bases at V and 2 bases at J, with 13 bases between the two ends. This CDR3 is 15 amino acids long.